The 28 T cell receptor beta chains below were found in one sample sequenced in a study of blood T cell repertoires in COVID-19. The data were produced by immunoSEQ multiplex PCR, yet TCRdb's version contains in-frame clones alone and is incomplete. The sample has approximately 470,000 clones, roughly 88% seen once; the top ten hold approximately 2.9%. Sequenced sample: peripheral blood. Receptors originate from a human donor in a cohort sampled during active COVID-19.

This chain connects TRBV28 to TRBJ1-5; TRBD1 matches 7 bases. CDR1 is MDHEN, CDR2 SYDVKM, per germline. After removal of 6 bases from V and 4 bases from J, the junction contained 6 bases not matched to a gene. CDR3 length: 14 residues. CDR3 in amino acids: CASRTDRRNQPQHF. In nucleotides, the CDR3 is TGTGCCAGCAGGACGGACAGGCGAAATCAGCCCCAGCATTTT.

This chain uses TRBV7-3 with TRBJ1-3; D unresolved. CDR1 and CDR2 from the germline V gene are SGHTA and FQGTGA. V dropped 2 bases and J dropped 0 bases, with 11 bases sitting between them. This CDR3 comprises 16 residues. The DNA for the CDR3 is TGTGCCAGCAGCTTAGGGCCGATGCGCTCTGGAAACACCATATATTTT. This encodes CASSLGPMRSGNTIYF.

This clone was seen only a few times. The chain is built from TRBV21-1 and TRBJ1-2; the table calls TRBD1, which could not be checked here. TRBV21-1 is reported as a pseudogene. The CDR3 totals 16 residues. This CDR3 is CASSVGRQGEVRSYTF. DNA for the CDR3: TGTGCCAGCAGCGTAGGGCGACAGGGAGAGGTTCGAAGCTACACCTTC.

This clone was seen more than once but under ten times. The rearrangement uses TRBV28 and TRBJ1-3; 10 nucleotides align to TRBD1. Trimming removed 6 bases from V and 4 bases from J; junction bases left unmatched: 6. The CDR3 loop spans 15 amino acids. Germline CDR1 MDHEN, CDR2 SYDVKM. CDR3 DNA: TGTGCCAGCAGGACAGGGGGCGCGTACGGAAACACCATATATTTT. It yields the protein CASRTGGAYGNTIYF.

J is TRBJ1-1 and V is TRBV6-5; D uncertain. CDR3 length equals 10 residues. Germline loops: CDR1 MNHEY, CDR2 SVGAGI. V was trimmed by 4 bases and J by 7 bases, leaving 4 bases between them. The CDR3 region is CASSSFEAFF. The CDR3 nucleotides read TGTGCCAGCAGTTCATTTGAAGCTTTCTTT.

Worth noting for this clone: The sample contains more than one DNA sequence encoding this CDR3. The genes are TRBV19 and TRBJ2-7, with 12 bases identical to TRBD2. Germline loops: CDR1 LNHDA, CDR2 SQIVND (reference sequence). Trimming removed 4 bases from V and 5 bases from J; junction bases left unmatched: 6. CDR3 length: 15 residues. The CDR3 sequence is CASSTTSGRPHEQYF. CDR3 bases: TGTGCCAGTAGTACAACTAGCGGGAGGCCCCACGAGCAGTACTTC.

The chain joins TRBV27 to TRBJ2-5; 7 bases fit TRBD1. This CDR3 region has 14 residues. V lost 0 bases and J lost 4; bases outside the gene matches: 2. Germline V gene lookup returns CDR1 MNHEY and CDR2 SMNVEV (reference sequence). The CDR3 bases are TGTGCCAGCAGTTTATCGAGGGGGCGAGAGACCCAGTACTTC. This encodes CASSLSRGRETQYF.

This rearrangement joins TRBV19 to TRBJ1-5, with 7 bases lining up with TRBD1. The ends lost 3 bases at V and 6 bases at J; junction bases unmatched: 8. The CDR3 consists of 15 residues. The V gene's germline CDR1 is LNHDA and CDR2 SQIVND (reference sequence). The CDR3 region is CASSIGGGEGQPQHF. CDR3 sequence (DNA): TGTGCCAGTAGTATTGGAGGGGGCGAGGGTCAGCCCCAGCATTTT.

The gene calls are TRBV27 and TRBJ1-4, with TRBD1 identical over 9 bases. Germline V gene sequence: CDR1 MNHEY, CDR2 SMNVEV (reference sequence). The V segment lost 8 bases and the J segment 6 bases; nucleotides outside the gene matches: 4. This CDR3 contains 13 residues. The CDR3 DNA reads TGTGCCAGCTCTAGGGACAGGGATGAAAAACTGTTTTTT. This gives the protein CASSRDRDEKLFF.

CDR3 region: CSVSGQGGWDNEQFF. CDR3 nucleotides: TGCAGCGTCTCCGGACAGGGAGGGTGGGATAATGAGCAGTTCTTC. The V and J genes are TRBV29-1 and TRBJ2-1; possibly TRBD1 for D (8 bases). The germline CDR1 and CDR2 sequences are SQVTM and ANQGSEA. V lost 6 bases and J 7 bases, leaving 22 bases between the germline ends. This CDR3 is 15 amino acids long.

This clone came up once. This chain uses TRBV7-9 with TRBJ1-1; no clear D gene. The ends were cut back, 5 bases at V and 0 bases at J, with 13 bases in the middle. This CDR3 is 15 amino acids long. Germline V gene sequence: CDR1 SEHNR, CDR2 FQNEAQ (reference sequence). CDR3 loop: CASSPKLRVNTEAFF. The CDR3 nucleotides read TGTGCCAGCAGCCCGAAACTCCGGGTGAACACTGAAGCTTTCTTT.

V and J are TRBV19 and TRBJ1-1; TRBD1 might be the D (6 bases). Germline CDR1 is LNHDA and CDR2 is SQIVND (reference sequence). The V end was cut by 10 bases, the J end by 4 bases, with 19 bases between. The CDR3 has 14 residues. The CDR3 here is CATQGWGVSTEAFF. In DNA, the CDR3 is TGTGCCACTCAGGGGTGGGGAGTGAGCACTGAAGCTTTCTTT.

The chain combines TRBV23-1 with TRBJ1-2, with D unclear. TRBV23-1 is an ORF, and what it does is uncertain. The germline V and J ends were trimmed by 11 bases and 0 bases, with 13 bases remaining between them. This CDR3 has 13 residues. DNA for the CDR3: TGCGCCCTCTCGTCGGGGTCTAACTATGGCTACACCTTC. Amino acids: CALSSGSNYGYTF.

The chain carries TRBV6-1 and TRBJ2-1; 8 nucleotides agree with TRBD1. The CDR3 totals 16 residues. Germline V gives CDR1 MNHNS, CDR2 SASEGT. Losses at the gene ends were 4 bases for V and 10 bases for J; bases not matched to a gene: 15. CDR3 amino acids: CASSGWTGILMREQFF. Written as DNA, the CDR3 is TGTGCCAGCAGTGGATGGACAGGGATCCTAATGAGAGAGCAGTTCTTC.

The J gene is TRBJ1-1, the V gene TRBV5-1, with D hard to call. The germline V and J ends were trimmed by 0 bases and 1 base, with 7 bases remaining between them. This CDR3 is built from 14 residues. From germline, CDR1 is SGHRS and CDR2 YFSETQ. CDR3 loop: CASSLVQTNTEAFF. The CDR3 DNA reads TGCGCCAGCAGCTTGGTACAGACGAACACTGAAGCTTTCTTT. The variable domain in full, completed from reference TRBV5-1 and TRBJ1-1, reads KAGVTQTPRYLIKTRGQQVTLSCSPISGHRSVSWYQQTPGQGLQFLFEYFSETQRNKGNFPGRFSGRQFSNSRSEMNVSTLELGDSALYLCASSLVQTNTEAFFGQGTRLTVV.

CDR3 coding DNA: TGTGCCATCGGGGGATTAGGGACAGGGTCTGGGGCCAACGTCCTGACTTTC. Its protein product is CAIGGLGTGSGANVLTF. The chain couples TRBV10-3 to TRBJ2-6; TRBD1 agrees at 9 bases. With 8 bases clipped from V and 1 base from J, the junction kept 9 bases outside the gene matches. The germline V gene encodes CDR1 ENHRY and CDR2 SYGVKD. This CDR3 spans 17 amino acids.

The V and J genes are TRBV11-2 and TRBJ1-2; D is possibly TRBD1 (5 bases). The CDR3 has 15 amino acids. Trimming cost V 0 bases and J 6 bases, with 14 bases left between them. Germline CDR1 reads SGHAT; CDR2 reads FQNNGV. For the CDR3, the DNA is TGTGCCAGCAGCTTAGATACGCCGCGGGGGGATGGCTACACCTTC. Protein sequence: CASSLDTPRGDGYTF.

A remark on this clone: The sample holds other DNA sequences that translate to the same CDR3. This chain joins TRBV2 and TRBJ2-7; 7 bases line up with TRBD1. V was clipped by 6 bases and J by 4 bases; unmatched bases: 3. CDR1 and CDR2 (germline): SNHLY, FYNNEI. CDR3 length: 12 amino acids. The CDR3 sequence is CASRQGPYEQYF. The CDR3, as DNA: TGTGCCAGCAGACAGGGGCCATACGAGCAGTACTTC.

The chain's CDR3 is CASKLGGNTDTQYF. In DNA form, the CDR3 reads TGTGCCAGCAAACTTGGAGGAAACACAGATACGCAGTATTTT. The rearrangement links TRBV5-4 to TRBJ2-3; tentative D call: TRBD2 (5 bases). This CDR3 region has 14 residues. CDR1 is SGHNT, CDR2 YYREEE, per germline (reference sequence). V dropped 6 bases and J dropped 2 bases, with 13 bases sitting between them.

The chain is built from TRBV9 and TRBJ2-6; 10 bases match TRBD2. Germline V gene lookup returns CDR1 SGDLS and CDR2 YYNGEE. V gave up 3 bases and J gave up 0 bases; unmatched junction bases: 6. This CDR3 has 18 amino acids. CDR3 in DNA: TGTGCCAGCAGCGCAGTAGCGGGGGGACACTCTGGGGCCAACGTCCTGACTTTC. Its translation: CASSAVAGGHSGANVLTF.

This sequence joins TRBV18 and TRBJ1-4; the D is unclear. The CDR3 sequence is 17 residues long. Trimming shortened V by 2 bases and J by 4 bases, and 17 bases separated the two germline ends. Germline lookup yields CDR1 KGHSH and CDR2 LQKENI. The CDR3 is CASSPTVEFRINEKLFF. The CDR3 nucleotides read TGTGCCAGCTCACCAACAGTAGAGTTCCGGATTAATGAAAAACTGTTTTTT.

The V call is TRBV5-1, the J call TRBJ1-4, with TRBD1 identical over 7 bases. With V trimmed by 4 bases and J by 8 bases, 11 bases remained unmatched. The germline CDR1 and CDR2 sequences are SGHRS and YFSETQ. This CDR3 comprises 15 residues. The CDR3 DNA reads as TGCGCCAGCAGCAGCCTACAGGGGCGACACGAAAAACTGTTTTTT. Protein: CASSSLQGRHEKLFF.

This sequence joins TRBV24-1 and TRBJ2-3, with a weak D call TRBD2 (5 bases). CDR3 size: 13 residues. The germline gives CDR1 KGHDR, CDR2 SFDVKD. Trimming took off 4 bases at V and 5 bases at J, with 9 bases between the two ends. The CDR3, as DNA: TGTGCCACCAGTGACCGAGGAGGAGATACGCAGTATTTT. Its translation is CATSDRGGDTQYF.

The count of this clone is one. The genes are TRBV10-2 and TRBJ1-2; D uncertain. Per the germline V gene, CDR1 is WSHSY and CDR2 is SAAADI. There are 16 residues in the CDR3. The V end was cut by 5 bases, the J end by 3 bases, with 19 bases between. The CDR3 DNA is TGCGCCAGCAGTAAAAACCCGCTAGTAGAGGACTATGGCTACACCTTC. As protein: CASSKNPLVEDYGYTF.

For the CDR3, the DNA is TGTGCCAGCAGCTTAGCGATGGGGCTGGGGACTGAAGCTTTCTTT. Its translation is CASSLAMGLGTEAFF. The genes are TRBV7-2 and TRBJ1-1; weak D call: TRBD1 (5 bases). This CDR3 region has 15 residues. Germline lookup yields CDR1 SGHTA and CDR2 FQGNSA. Trimming removed 0 bases at V and 5 bases at J, with 13 bases between.

This clone was counted a single time. V is TRBV5-6 and J is TRBJ1-1, with D uncertain. V was pared by 1 base and J by 6 bases, with 10 bases between. This CDR3 is 13 amino acids long. CDR1 is SGHDT and CDR2 is YYEEEE in the germline V gene. CDR3 region: CASSLMGEAEAFF. For the CDR3, the DNA is TGTGCCAGCAGCTTGATGGGAGAGGCTGAAGCTTTCTTT.

The chain links TRBV30 to TRBJ1-3; D is perhaps TRBD1 (5 bases). The V end was cut by 0 bases, the J end by 2 bases, with 14 bases between. In germline, CDR1 is GTSNPN, CDR2 SVGIG (reference sequence). This CDR3 is built from 16 residues. CDR3 in amino acids: CAWSVGIGAAGNTIYF. CDR3 nucleotides: TGTGCCTGGAGTGTAGGCATAGGGGCAGCTGGAAACACCATATATTTT.

The V and J genes are TRBV4-3 and TRBJ2-3, with D unresolved. Germline loops: CDR1 LGHNA, CDR2 YSLEER. V gave up 4 bases and J gave up 6 bases, with 17 bases separating them. The CDR3 has 15 amino acids. The CDR3 protein is CASSPRSSFRDTQYF. The CDR3 DNA sequence: TGCGCCAGCAGCCCCAGGTCGTCGTTCAGGGATACGCAGTATTTT.